This TCR beta chain was sequenced for a study of T-cell memory formation after mild COVID-19. TCRdb reprocessed the 5' RACE reads with MiXCR, giving one entry per CDR3 protein. Of about 270,000 distinct CDR3 sequences in the sample, more than 15% were seen once. V was clipped by 6 bases and J by 1 base; unmatched bases: 3. Germline CDR1 reads SEHNR; CDR2 reads FQNEAQ (reference sequence). The CDR3 loop spans 15 amino acids. V gene TRBV7-9 combines with J gene TRBJ2-1, with 10 bases aligning to TRBD2. The receptor was derived from a man younger than 35 who had mild COVID-19 (a few samples of this study predate the infection). Cell type and time point are not known. Sequenced material: PBMCs or a T cell subset sorted from them (not recorded which). CDR3 DNA sequence: TGTGCCAGCAGACTTAGCGGGGGGTCCTACAATGAGCAGTTCTTC. Translated: CASRLSGGSYNEQFF.